The 32 T cell receptor beta chains in this list originate from one sample, sequenced in a study of early T cells in non-severe SARS-CoV-2 infection. TCRdb re-analysed the 5' RACE reads in MiXCR, keeping a single row per CDR3 protein. The repertoire holds roughly 110,000 distinct CDR3 sequences, with around 10% as singletons. Material: whole blood. All receptors come from an adult who was a healthcare worker with PCR-confirmed SARS-CoV-2 infection or an uninfected control (not recorded which).

This clonotype was observed at least ten times. The chain combines TRBV5-1 with TRBJ1-1; D may be TRBD1 (6 bases). This CDR3 region has 14 residues. The germline V gene encodes CDR1 SGHRS and CDR2 YFSETQ. The V end was cut by 4 bases, the J end by 3 bases, with 13 bases between. CDR3 protein: CASSAGAGHTEAFF. CDR3 DNA sequence: TGCGCCAGCAGCGCAGGGGCAGGGCACACTGAAGCTTTCTTT.

This clonotype was counted between two and nine times. The chain is built from TRBV9 and TRBJ2-7; 7 positions match TRBD1. CDR1 and CDR2 (germline): SGDLS, YYNGEE. The ends lost 0 bases at V and 4 bases at J; junction bases unmatched: 7. The CDR3 is 15 residues long. In nucleotides, the CDR3 is TGTGCCAGCAGCGTAGATGGGAGCAGGGGGTACGAGCAGTACTTC. Translated: CASSVDGSRGYEQYF.

The J gene is TRBJ2-7, the V gene TRBV11-2; D ambiguous. The germline CDR1 and CDR2 sequences are SGHAT and FQNNGV. Trimming took 3 bases from V and 7 from J, leaving 10 bases between them. This CDR3 has 12 residues. In DNA form, the CDR3 reads TGTGCCAGCAGCTTTTTTCTAGGAGAGCAGTACTTC. Translating it yields CASSFFLGEQYF.

There are a few counts of this clonotype. The V and J genes are TRBV5-1 and TRBJ2-5; no clear D gene. The CDR3 is 15 amino acids. V was pared by 1 base and J by 1 base, with 11 bases between. The germline V gene has CDR1 SGHRS and CDR2 YFSETQ. The DNA for the CDR3 is TGCGCCAGCAGCTTGTGGCAGACATCCCAAGAGACCCAGTACTTC. Protein: CASSLWQTSQETQYF.

This clonotype has ten or more counts. The rearrangement joins TRBV5-4 to TRBJ2-7, with 11 nucleotides matching TRBD2. The CDR3 consists of 17 residues. V lost 4 bases to trimming and J lost 3 bases; unmatched junction nucleotides: 12. The germline CDR1 and CDR2 sequences are SGHNT and YYREEE (reference sequence). The CDR3 loop is CASSQITGTSGVYEQYF. In nucleotides, the CDR3 is TGTGCCAGCAGCCAGATCACCGGGACTAGCGGTGTCTACGAGCAGTACTTC.

This clonotype was detected only a few times. The chain has TRBV20-1 and TRBJ1-5, with D unclear. This CDR3 has 12 residues. CDR1 is DFQATT, CDR2 SNEGSKA, per germline (reference sequence). Trimming removed 0 bases at V and 5 bases at J, with 5 bases between. The CDR3 here is CSARDMYQPQHF. The CDR3 coding sequence is TGCAGTGCTAGAGATATGTATCAGCCCCAGCATTTT.

Many counts were recorded for this clonotype. The chain recombines TRBV27 with TRBJ2-3; D may be TRBD1 (6 bases). Looked up from germline, CDR1 is MNHEY and CDR2 is SMNVEV (reference sequence). The CDR3 contains 14 residues. V was trimmed by 2 bases and J by 3 bases, leaving 9 bases between them. CDR3 in amino acids: CASSLGTITDTQYF. The CDR3 DNA reads as TGTGCCAGCAGTTTAGGGACAATTACAGATACGCAGTATTTT.

The chain carries TRBV5-6 and TRBJ2-1; D ambiguous. The CDR3 spans 14 residues. Germline CDR1 reads SGHDT; CDR2 reads YYEEEE. The V end was cut by 0 bases, the J end by 5 bases, with 9 bases between. The CDR3 sequence is CASSLVGLNNEQFF. CDR3 DNA sequence: TGTGCCAGCAGCTTGGTGGGCCTGAACAATGAGCAGTTCTTC.

This clonotype has only a few counts. The chain employs TRBV28 and TRBJ1-2; D remains unclear. Trimming took 8 bases from V and 5 from J, leaving 18 bases between them. The CDR3 length is 14 residues. CDR1 MDHEN and CDR2 SYDVKM come from the germline V gene. The CDR3 DNA sequence: TGTGCCAGCTACCAGGACGGCCCCTTTTATGGCTACACCTTC. Translating it yields CASYQDGPFYGYTF.

The V and J genes are TRBV7-9 and TRBJ2-3; D gene ambiguous. The germline gives CDR1 SEHNR, CDR2 FQNEAQ (reference sequence). V lost 9 bases and J lost 1, with 11 bases in between. The CDR3 totals 13 residues. CDR3 region: CASLERGTDTQYF. CDR3 coding DNA: TGTGCCAGTTTAGAAAGGGGCACAGATACGCAGTATTTT.

This chain connects TRBV28 to TRBJ1-2; D unclear. Between the trimmed V and J ends, which lost 2 bases and 4 bases, there was a span of 8 bases. Per the germline V gene, CDR1 is MDHEN and CDR2 is SYDVKM. This CDR3 spans 13 amino acids. The CDR3 is CASSLKGGYGYTF. CDR3 bases: TGTGCCAGCAGTTTAAAGGGTGGCTATGGCTACACCTTC.

There are many counts of this clonotype. This chain connects TRBV12-3 or TRBV12-4 to TRBJ2-2; 10 bases agree with TRBD2. This CDR3 contains 18 residues. J lost 8 bases, V lost 1 base, and 13 bases had no gene match. The CDR3 DNA reads TGTGCCAGCAGTTTAGAGCCCAGGCTAGCGGGAGACTCAGGGGAGCTGTTTTTT. This codes for CASSLEPRLAGDSGELFF.

This clonotype occurred a few times. CDR3 loop: CASSHNRGSPYNSPLHF. The CDR3 region has the DNA TGTGCCAGCAGCCACAACAGGGGGAGCCCCTATAATTCACCCCTCCACTTT. V usage is TRBV14 and J usage is TRBJ1-6, with TRBD1 matching over 8 bases. There are 17 residues in the CDR3. Germline V gives CDR1 SGHDN, CDR2 FVKESK. V shed 3 bases, J shed 2 bases, and the junction held 6 bases outside the gene matches.

This clonotype has more than one count but fewer than ten. This chain uses TRBV7-7 with TRBJ2-6; no clear D gene. In germline, CDR1 is SSHAT, CDR2 FNYEAQ (reference sequence). Deletions cut 5 bases from V and 0 bases from J, with 8 bases between. The CDR3 runs to 15 residues. The CDR3 DNA is TGTGCCAGCAGCCCGTCAGGCTCTGGGGCCAACGTCCTGACTTTC. Translated: CASSPSGSGANVLTF.

This clonotype was picked up a small number of times. The V call is TRBV5-4, the J call TRBJ2-5; D unclear. The germline V gene has CDR1 SGHNT and CDR2 YYREEE (reference sequence). Between the trimmed V and J ends, which lost 0 bases and 5 bases, there was a span of 11 bases. The CDR3 is 14 residues long. The CDR3 DNA follows: TGTGCCAGCAGCTTGGGCATAGGGCGGGAGACCCAGTACTTC. This translates into CASSLGIGRETQYF.

This clonotype was seen many times. V gene TRBV7-2 combines with J gene TRBJ2-7; 7 bases are a match to TRBD2. CDR1 and CDR2 (germline): SGHTA, FQGNSA. The CDR3 is made up of 14 amino acids. Losses at the gene ends were 3 bases for V and 7 bases for J; bases not matched to a gene: 9. This CDR3 is CASSFEAGRGEQYF. For the CDR3, the DNA is TGTGCCAGCAGCTTCGAAGCGGGACGGGGAGAGCAGTACTTC.

This clonotype was seen once. A much bigger clone sits one base away, suggesting this may be a read error. The genes are TRBV6-5 and TRBJ1-3; D not resolved. V was trimmed by 7 bases and J by 2 bases, leaving 18 bases between them. Germline lookup yields CDR1 MNHEY and CDR2 SVGAGI. The CDR3 covers 16 residues. The CDR3 reads CASTDGPGSPGNTIYF. Here the CDR3 DNA reads TGTGCCAGCACCGACGGGCCGGGGTCTCCTGGAAACACCATATATTTT.

This clonotype showed up many times. The V and J genes are TRBV28 and TRBJ2-2, with 7 bases aligning to TRBD2. V lost 1 base to trimming and J lost 6 bases; unmatched junction nucleotides: 5. This CDR3 comprises 15 residues. Germline V gene sequence: CDR1 MDHEN, CDR2 SYDVKM. CDR3 nucleotides: TGTGCCAGCAGTTTATCGGGAGGAGGTGCCGGGGAGCTGTTTTTT. Translated: CASSLSGGGAGELFF.

This clonotype was seen at least ten times. The V and J genes are TRBV7-2 and TRBJ2-6, with no clear D. Germline assignment: CDR1 SGHTA and CDR2 FQGNSA. The CDR3 consists of 17 residues. Trimming shortened V by 2 bases and J by 0 bases, and 11 bases separated the two germline ends. CDR3 sequence: CASSLNRVDSGANVLTF. As DNA, the CDR3 is TGTGCCAGCAGCTTAAATCGAGTTGACTCTGGGGCCAACGTCCTGACTTTC.

This clonotype appeared a few times. V and J are TRBV3-1 and TRBJ2-1; a possible D gene is TRBD2 (6 bases). Per germline, CDR1 LGHDT and CDR2 YNNKEL (reference sequence). V was shortened by 4 bases and J by 8 bases, with 9 bases between the two germline ends. This CDR3 contains 12 residues. As DNA, the CDR3 is TGTGCCAGCAGCCGGGACTTTGATGAGCAGTTCTTC. Its translation is CASSRDFDEQFF.

The chain couples TRBV20-1 to TRBJ1-4; D is ambiguous. This CDR3 contains 11 residues. Trimming removed 5 bases at V and 6 bases at J, with 7 bases between. Germline loops: CDR1 DFQATT, CDR2 SNEGSKA (reference sequence). The CDR3 loop reads CSAPQYEKLFF. CDR3 nucleotide sequence: TGCAGTGCTCCCCAATATGAAAAACTGTTTTTT.

This clonotype was seen repeatedly, ten times or more. The V and J genes are TRBV29-1 and TRBJ2-5; D remains unclear. CDR3 length: 12 residues. V lost 4 bases and J lost 2, with 8 bases in between. The germline V gene has CDR1 SQVTM and CDR2 ANQGSEA. CDR3 protein: CSVAGGQETQYF. The CDR3 DNA follows: TGCAGCGTTGCTGGCGGTCAAGAGACCCAGTACTTC.

This clonotype was counted ten times or more. The chain couples TRBV12-3 or TRBV12-4 to TRBJ2-3; D is unresolved. Trimming removed 8 bases at V and 6 bases at J, with 9 bases between. The CDR3 loop spans 11 amino acids. CDR3 bases: TGTGCCAGCTCACCGAAGGATACGCAGTATTTT. Amino acid sequence: CASSPKDTQYF.

This clonotype was seen ten or more times. This sequence joins TRBV6-2 or TRBV6-3 and TRBJ2-5; D is unclear. Germline V lookup: CDR1 MNHEY, CDR2 SVGEGT. Trimming cost V 4 bases and J 4 bases, with 10 bases left between them. The CDR3 length is 13 residues. Here the CDR3 reads CASSSPGGETQYF. Here the CDR3 DNA reads TGTGCCAGCAGTTCCCCGGGTGGAGAGACCCAGTACTTC.

This chain connects TRBV20-1 to TRBJ2-5; 10 nucleotides line up with TRBD2. Per the germline V gene, CDR1 is DFQATT and CDR2 is SNEGSKA (reference sequence). Losses at the gene ends were 5 bases for V and 9 bases for J; bases not matched to a gene: 12. The CDR3 consists of 14 residues. The CDR3 protein is CSADPVGTSAAQYF. The CDR3 bases are TGCAGTGCTGACCCCGTCGGGACTAGCGCGGCCCAGTACTTC.

The V gene is TRBV6-1, the J gene TRBJ2-6; TRBD1 matches 8 bases. CDR3 length equals 15 residues. V was pared by 7 bases and J by 2 bases, with 4 bases of the junction left unmatched. Germline CDR1 reads MNHNS; CDR2 reads SASEGT. The CDR3 region is CASTPQGAGANVLTF. DNA of the CDR3: TGTGCCAGCACACCACAGGGGGCTGGGGCCAACGTCCTGACTTTC.

This chain connects TRBV7-9 to TRBJ1-5; a possible D gene is TRBD1 (5 bases). The germline V gene has CDR1 SEHNR and CDR2 FQNEAQ (reference sequence). This CDR3 has 14 amino acids. Trimming took off 0 bases at V and 9 bases at J, with 12 bases between the two ends. CDR3 amino acids: CASSLANGAGPQHF. DNA for the CDR3: TGTGCCAGCAGCTTAGCGAACGGGGCGGGGCCCCAGCATTTT.

This clonotype was found many times. The chain has TRBV7-2 and TRBJ2-7, with 10 bases that match TRBD2. With V trimmed by 5 bases and J by 6 bases, 10 bases remained unmatched. Germline V gene data show CDR1 as SGHTA and CDR2 as FQGNSA. This CDR3 comprises 15 residues. The CDR3 protein is CASSKTGTSAVEQYF. CDR3 nucleotide sequence: TGTGCCAGCAGCAAAACCGGGACTAGCGCGGTCGAGCAGTACTTC.

V is TRBV10-3 and J is TRBJ2-5; tentative D call: TRBD1 (6 bases). From germline, CDR1 is ENHRY and CDR2 SYGVKD. The CDR3 extends over 13 amino acids. V was trimmed by 7 bases and J by 2 bases, leaving 11 bases between them. The CDR3 bases are TGTGCCATCAAGGGACACGCGCAAGAGACCCAGTACTTC. This gives the protein CAIKGHAQETQYF.

This clonotype was detected ten times or more. This chain uses TRBV7-8 with TRBJ2-6; D may correspond to TRBD1 or TRBD2 (5 bases each). The CDR3 runs 15 residues. V lost 8 bases and J lost 0, with 11 bases in between. Germline V gene sequence: CDR1 SGHVS, CDR2 FQNEAQ. The CDR3 DNA reads as TGTGCCAGCGAGGGGACCATCTCTGGGGCCAACGTCCTGACTTTC. It yields the protein CASEGTISGANVLTF.

This clonotype was observed at least ten times. The conserved phenylalanine or tryptophan normally closing the CDR3 is absent here, so this likely arose from a read error. This chain uses TRBV13 with TRBJ1-1; D is undetermined. V shed 6 bases and J shed 2 bases, with 13 bases lying between them. The CDR3 sequence is 14 residues long. Germline values: CDR1 PRHDT, CDR2 FYEKMQ (reference sequence). The CDR3 bases are TGTGCCAGCAGACCTTTCCAGGCAAACACTGAAGCTTTCCTT. Amino acids: CASRPFQANTEAFL.

The chain employs TRBV5-4 and TRBJ2-1; D remains ambiguous. The CDR3 covers 13 residues. Looked up from germline, CDR1 is SGHNT and CDR2 is YYREEE (reference sequence). With 4 bases removed from V and 9 bases from J, the gap between germline ends came to 14 bases. The CDR3 sequence is CASSISLGREQFF. The CDR3 DNA sequence: TGTGCCAGCAGCATTTCTTTAGGGCGTGAGCAGTTCTTC.